Detailed here is one T cell receptor beta chain. The clone's antigen remains unknown. Per-nucleotide qualities are absent, and no much larger clonotype sits a single base away. This specimen comes from a study of T cell responses to AZD1222 COVID-19 vaccine (dated by TCRdb to about 2021). In terms of the full investigation: AZD1222 recipients given second doses at about 4 weeks or at about 12 weeks were pooled, since spike-specific TCR depth and breadth were not found to differ between the two schedules. Enrollment into the trials was organized by age into subgroups of 18-55, 56-69 and 70-plus years, and those subgroups contained roughly 150, 30 and 60 TCR-sequenced participants, respectively. A total of just over 230 trial participants underwent TCR sequencing, of whom 207 received two doses of AZD1222 and about 25 received two doses of the MenACWY control vaccine. Points the paper makes about the study in general: After two AZD1222 doses, both the breadth and the depth of spike-specific TCRs were significantly higher than at day 0 and than in MenACWY recipients. The whole spike protein was spanned by vaccine-associated CD4 TCRs, and dominant responses were seen in regions 160-218 and 743-854. No day 14 peak-response samples were available, so repertoires were characterized only after the peak T cell response. Reportedly, almost half of the unique spike-specific TCRs recognized epitopes lying outside the regions that are mutated in the B.1.351 and B.1.1.7 variants. Participants were mostly white British, with more females than males. The authors suggested clonal diversity may have been underestimated. In the small 56-69-year group, the increase in depth fell short of significance, most likely because of low power. Conclusions about previously exposed vaccinees were limited because only a handful of AZD1222 recipients were SARS-CoV-2 seropositive at baseline.

The germline V gene sets CDR1 to SGHDN and CDR2 to FVKESK. From the cysteine through the phenylalanine, the CDR3 covers 16 amino acids. CDR3 DNA only is kept here, 48 bases in frame from base 1. Relative to germline, V is 4 bases shorter and J is 8 bases shorter, with 21 bases between their ends. According to the study, the label for this sample's time point signals: baseline before first vaccination. The vaccinee samples were drawn from two UK trials, COV001 and COV002, one of which was a single-blind randomized controlled phase 2/3 trial testing AZD1222 (ChAdOx1 nCoV-19) in healthy adults. Trial participant PBMC samples were collected at day 0 and day 28 after the second dose for TCRbeta chain sequencing. The CDR3 regions of human TCRbeta chains were subjected to immunosequencing. In the authors' own workflow: TCRs in the repertoires were matched against a reference library of SARS-CoV-2-specific TCRs that had been generated with the MIRA antigen-specificity platform. Breadth was defined as the fraction of unique TCRs that were SARS-CoV-2-associated. Depth was defined as the fraction of total T cells that were SARS-CoV-2-associated. Using the MIRA data, each spike-specific TCR was assigned both to the spike region to which the TCR was reactive and to a CD4 or CD8 class. Log10-transformed breadth and depth values were compared by one-way ANOVA with Sidak's multiple comparisons tests. This immuneACCESS table, as held by TCRdb, lists in-frame sequences with V and J called but not all clones. Of the missing ones, under half trace to an unresolved V gene in checked studies; the others have no known cause. V, J and clone size reflect that table, while D and trimming were determined from the DNA. This sample is represented by 60,000 to 70,000 clones; 65% to 90% of them were singletons. The ten most abundant clones make up about 19% of the sample.

The sequence links TRBV14 to TRBJ2-1; TRBD2 is perhaps the D gene, given 7 matching bases. This sequence was found in an adult in good health. This specimen was peripheral blood, taken on day 0 of AZD1222 vaccination. The CDR3 region has the sequence CASSPTIGGARYEQFF. The nucleotide sequence reads TGTGCCAGCAGCCCAACTATAGGGGGGGCCAGGTATGAGCAGTTCTTC.